This T cell receptor beta chain was documented in a study of T cell responses to AZD1222 COVID-19 vaccine. Notes on the study in general: Reports indicate that nearly half of spike-specific TCRs are directed at unmutated variant regions. Possibly, clonal diversity was underestimated; donors were largely white British and included more females.

This CDR3 is built from 16 residues. CDR1 and CDR2 from the germline V gene are SGHNT and YYREEE (reference sequence). Trimming shortened V by 4 bases and J by 2 bases, and 19 bases separated the two germline ends. This table comes from immunoSEQ multiplex PCR, and its TCRdb copy is limited to in-frame clones, with some not included. In the table there are about 180,000 clones, 70% to 90% of which are singletons. In the case of this clone: What it recognizes is unknown.

The material was peripheral blood, obtained 28 days after the second AZD1222 dose. The sequence was collected from an adult who received the AZD1222 COVID-19 vaccine. This sequence joins TRBV5-4 and TRBJ2-7; tentatively, D is TRBD1 or TRBD2 (7 bases each). Here the CDR3 reads CASSTGGARGAYEQYF. The CDR3 nucleotides are TGTGCCAGCAGCACGGGAGGTGCCAGGGGGGCCTACGAGCAGTACTTC.